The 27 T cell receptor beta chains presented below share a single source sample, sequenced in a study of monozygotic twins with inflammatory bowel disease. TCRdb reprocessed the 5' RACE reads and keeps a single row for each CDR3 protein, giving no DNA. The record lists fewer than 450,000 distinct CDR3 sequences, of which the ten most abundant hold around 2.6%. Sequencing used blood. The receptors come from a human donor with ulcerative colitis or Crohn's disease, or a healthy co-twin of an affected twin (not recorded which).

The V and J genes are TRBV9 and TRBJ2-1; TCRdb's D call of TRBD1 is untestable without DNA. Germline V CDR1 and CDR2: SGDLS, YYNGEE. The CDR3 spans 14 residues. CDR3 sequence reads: CASSVGRGRPEQFF.

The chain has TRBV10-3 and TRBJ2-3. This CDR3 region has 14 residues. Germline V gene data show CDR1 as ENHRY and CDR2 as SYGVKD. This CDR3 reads CAISPRGVSDTQYF.

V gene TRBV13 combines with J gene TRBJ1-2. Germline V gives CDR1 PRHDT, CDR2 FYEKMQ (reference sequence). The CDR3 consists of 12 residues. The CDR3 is CASSLGGVGYTF.

CDR3 amino acids: CASSSRGRDRQSSGANVLTF. The chain recombines TRBV11-1 with TRBJ2-6; with no DNA, the TCRdb D assignment of TRBD1 cannot be verified. Germline lookup yields CDR1 SGHAT and CDR2 FQDESV (reference sequence). The CDR3 contains 20 residues.

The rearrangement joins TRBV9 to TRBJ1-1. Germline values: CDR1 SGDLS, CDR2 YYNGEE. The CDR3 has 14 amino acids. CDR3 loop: CASRADTEYTEAFF.

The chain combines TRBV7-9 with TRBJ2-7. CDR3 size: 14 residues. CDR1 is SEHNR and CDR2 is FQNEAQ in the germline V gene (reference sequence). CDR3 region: CASSFHIPSYEQYF.

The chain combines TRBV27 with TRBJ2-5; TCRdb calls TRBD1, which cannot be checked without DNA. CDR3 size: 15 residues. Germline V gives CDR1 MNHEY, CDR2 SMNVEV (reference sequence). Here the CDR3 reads CASSFSQGRLETQYF.

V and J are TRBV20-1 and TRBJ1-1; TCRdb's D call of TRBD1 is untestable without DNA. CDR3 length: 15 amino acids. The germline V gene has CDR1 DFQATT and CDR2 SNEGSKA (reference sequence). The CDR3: CSARGFKGVNTEAFF.

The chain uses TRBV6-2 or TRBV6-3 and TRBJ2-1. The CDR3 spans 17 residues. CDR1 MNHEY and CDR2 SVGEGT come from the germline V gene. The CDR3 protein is CASSPWRGGDSYNEQFF.

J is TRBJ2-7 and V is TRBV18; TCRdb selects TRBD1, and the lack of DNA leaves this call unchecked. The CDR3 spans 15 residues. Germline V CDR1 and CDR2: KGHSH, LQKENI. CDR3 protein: CASSPPGSGGIKQYF.

CDR3 protein: CASSQDTSSNQPQHF. The chain combines TRBV4-1 with TRBJ1-5. Germline V gives CDR1 MGHRA, CDR2 YSYEKL. CDR3 size: 15 residues.

Here the CDR3 reads CASSMDRGRGTEAFF. J is TRBJ1-1 and V is TRBV19; the D call of TRBD1 rests on TCRdb alone, since no DNA is present to check it. The CDR3 contains 15 residues. The germline V gene encodes CDR1 LNHDA and CDR2 SQIVND (reference sequence).

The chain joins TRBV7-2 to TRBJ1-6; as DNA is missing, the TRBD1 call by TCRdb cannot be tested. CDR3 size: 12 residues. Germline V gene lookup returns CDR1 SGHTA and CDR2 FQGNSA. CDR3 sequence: CASSTTGGPLHF. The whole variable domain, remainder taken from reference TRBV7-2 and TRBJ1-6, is GAGVSQSPSNKVTEKGKDVELRCDPISGHTALYWYRQSLGQGLEFLIYFQGNSAPDKSGLPSDRFSAERTGGSVSTLTIQRTQQEDSAVYLCASSTTGGPLHFGNGTRLTVT.

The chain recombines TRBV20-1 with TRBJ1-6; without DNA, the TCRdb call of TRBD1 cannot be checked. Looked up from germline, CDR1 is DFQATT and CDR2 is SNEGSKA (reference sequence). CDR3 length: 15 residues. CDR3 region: CSARLGQAYNSPLHF.

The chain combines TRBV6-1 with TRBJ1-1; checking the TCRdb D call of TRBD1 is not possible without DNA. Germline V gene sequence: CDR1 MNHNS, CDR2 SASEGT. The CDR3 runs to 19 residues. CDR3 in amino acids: CASSPRGTVRATRNTEAFF.

This chain's CDR3 is CASTATGTGIYF. The chain combines TRBV28 with TRBJ2-7; the TCRdb call, TRBD1, lacks DNA for checking. Germline V gene data show CDR1 as MDHEN and CDR2 as SYDVKM. The CDR3 extends over 12 amino acids. Looking up the rest from reference TRBV28 and TRBJ2-7 gives the full variable domain: DVKVTQSSRYLVKRTGEKVFLECVQDMDHENMFWYRQDPGLGLRLIYFSYDVKMKEKGDIPEGYSVSREKKERFSLILESASTNQTSMYLCASTATGTGIYFGPGTRLTVT.

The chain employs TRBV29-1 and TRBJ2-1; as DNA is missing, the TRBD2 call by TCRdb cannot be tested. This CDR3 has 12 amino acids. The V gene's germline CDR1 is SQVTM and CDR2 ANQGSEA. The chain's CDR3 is CSLRTSGNEQFF.

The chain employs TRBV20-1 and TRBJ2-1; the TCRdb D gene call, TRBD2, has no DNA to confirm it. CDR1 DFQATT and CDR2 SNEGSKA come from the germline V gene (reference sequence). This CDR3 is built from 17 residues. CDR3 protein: CSARDPGLAVAYNEQFF.

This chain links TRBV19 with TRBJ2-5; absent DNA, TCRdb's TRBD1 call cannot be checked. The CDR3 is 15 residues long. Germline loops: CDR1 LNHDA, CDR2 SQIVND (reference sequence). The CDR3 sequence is CASRSHGTGMETQYF.

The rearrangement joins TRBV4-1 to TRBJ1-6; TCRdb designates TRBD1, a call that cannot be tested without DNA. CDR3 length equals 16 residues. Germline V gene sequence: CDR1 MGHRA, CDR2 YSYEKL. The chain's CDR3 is CASRPTGTGNNSPLHF.

The CDR3 is CASSLSINSPLHF. The rearrangement links TRBV5-1 to TRBJ1-6. CDR1 is SGHRS, CDR2 YFSETQ, per germline. The CDR3 contains 13 residues.

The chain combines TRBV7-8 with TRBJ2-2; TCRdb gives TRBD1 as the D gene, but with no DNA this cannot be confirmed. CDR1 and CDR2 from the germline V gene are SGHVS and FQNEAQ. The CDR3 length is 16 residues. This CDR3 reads CASSRGQGSFTGELFF.

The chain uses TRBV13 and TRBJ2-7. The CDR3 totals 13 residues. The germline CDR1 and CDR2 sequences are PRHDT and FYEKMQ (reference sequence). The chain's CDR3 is CASSHRTEWEQYF.

This CDR3 is CASSRGENNQPQHF. V gene TRBV3-1 combines with J gene TRBJ1-5. In germline, CDR1 is LGHDT, CDR2 YNNKEL (reference sequence). The CDR3 sequence is 14 residues long.

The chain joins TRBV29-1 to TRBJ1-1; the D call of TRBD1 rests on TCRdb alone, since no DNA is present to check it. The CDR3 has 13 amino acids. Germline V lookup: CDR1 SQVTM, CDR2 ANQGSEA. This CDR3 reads CSVGRTGETEAFF.

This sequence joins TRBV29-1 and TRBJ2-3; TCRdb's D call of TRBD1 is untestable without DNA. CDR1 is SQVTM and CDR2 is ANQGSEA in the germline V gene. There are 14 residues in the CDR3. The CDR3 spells CSATGQGGTDTQYF.

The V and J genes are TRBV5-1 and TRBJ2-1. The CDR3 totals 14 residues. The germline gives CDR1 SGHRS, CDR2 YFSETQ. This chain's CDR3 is CASSLANSYNEQFF.